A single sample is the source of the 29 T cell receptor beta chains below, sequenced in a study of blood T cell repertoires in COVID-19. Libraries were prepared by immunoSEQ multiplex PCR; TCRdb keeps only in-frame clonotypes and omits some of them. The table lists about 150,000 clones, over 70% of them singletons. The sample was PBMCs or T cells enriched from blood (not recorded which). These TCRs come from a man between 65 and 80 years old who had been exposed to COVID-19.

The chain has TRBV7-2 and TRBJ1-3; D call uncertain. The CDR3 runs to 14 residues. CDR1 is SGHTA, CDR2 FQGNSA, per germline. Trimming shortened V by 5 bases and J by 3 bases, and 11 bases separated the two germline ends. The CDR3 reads CASSPVEVGNTIYF. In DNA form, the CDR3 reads TGTGCCAGCAGCCCTGTAGAGGTTGGAAACACCATATATTTT. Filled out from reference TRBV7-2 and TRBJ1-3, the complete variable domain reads GAGVSQSPSNKVTEKGKDVELRCDPISGHTALYWYRQSLGQGLEFLIYFQGNSAPDKSGLPSDRFSAERTGGSVSTLTIQRTQQEDSAVYLCASSPVEVGNTIYFGEGSWLTVV.

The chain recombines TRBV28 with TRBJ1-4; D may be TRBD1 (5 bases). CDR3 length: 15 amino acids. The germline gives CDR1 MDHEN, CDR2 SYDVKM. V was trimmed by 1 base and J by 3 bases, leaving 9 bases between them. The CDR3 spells CASSLSGGANEKLFF. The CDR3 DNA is TGTGCCAGCAGTTTATCGGGGGGAGCTAATGAAAAACTGTTTTTT. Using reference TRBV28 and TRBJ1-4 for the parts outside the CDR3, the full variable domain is DVKVTQSSRYLVKRTGEKVFLECVQDMDHENMFWYRQDPGLGLRLIYFSYDVKMKEKGDIPEGYSVSREKKERFSLILESASTNQTSMYLCASSLSGGANEKLFFGSGTQLSVL.

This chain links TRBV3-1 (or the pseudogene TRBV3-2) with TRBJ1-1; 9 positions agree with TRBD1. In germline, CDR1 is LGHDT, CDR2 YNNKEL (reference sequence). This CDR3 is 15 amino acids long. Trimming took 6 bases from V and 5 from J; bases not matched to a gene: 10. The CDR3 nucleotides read TGTGCCAGCAGTCCAAGGGGGACAGGGTGGACTGAAGCTTTCTTT. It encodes CASSPRGTGWTEAFF.

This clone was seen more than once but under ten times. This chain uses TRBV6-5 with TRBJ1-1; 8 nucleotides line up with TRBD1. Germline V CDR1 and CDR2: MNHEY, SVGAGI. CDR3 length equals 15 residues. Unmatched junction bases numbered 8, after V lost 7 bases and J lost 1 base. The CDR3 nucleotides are TGTGCCAGCATTCCAAACGGACAGGGGAACACTGAAGCTTTCTTT. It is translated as CASIPNGQGNTEAFF.

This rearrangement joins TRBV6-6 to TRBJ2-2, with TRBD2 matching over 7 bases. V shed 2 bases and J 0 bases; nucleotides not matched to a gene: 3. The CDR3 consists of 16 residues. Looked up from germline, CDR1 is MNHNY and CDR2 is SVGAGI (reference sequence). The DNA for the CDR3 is TGTGCCAGCAGTTACAGGCTAGCGGCGAACACCGGGGAGCTGTTTTTT. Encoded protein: CASSYRLAANTGELFF.

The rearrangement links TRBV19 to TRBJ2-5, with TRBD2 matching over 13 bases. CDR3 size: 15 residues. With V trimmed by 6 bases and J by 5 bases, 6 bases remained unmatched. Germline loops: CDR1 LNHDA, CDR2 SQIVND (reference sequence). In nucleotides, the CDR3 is TGTGCCAGTAGGGGACTAGCGGGGCGTGGCGAGACCCAGTACTTC. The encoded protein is CASRGLAGRGETQYF.

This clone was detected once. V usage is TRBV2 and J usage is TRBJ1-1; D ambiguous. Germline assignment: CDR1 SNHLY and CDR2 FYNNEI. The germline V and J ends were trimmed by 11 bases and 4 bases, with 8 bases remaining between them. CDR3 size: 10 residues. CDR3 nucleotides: TGTGCCTCCGGCGGCACTGAAGCTTTCTTT. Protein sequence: CASGGTEAFF.

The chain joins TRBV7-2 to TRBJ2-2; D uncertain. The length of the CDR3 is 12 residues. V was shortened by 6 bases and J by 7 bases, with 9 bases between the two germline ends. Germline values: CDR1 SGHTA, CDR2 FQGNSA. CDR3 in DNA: TGTGCCAGCAGTAGAGAGGTCGGGGAGCTGTTTTTT. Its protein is CASSREVGELFF.

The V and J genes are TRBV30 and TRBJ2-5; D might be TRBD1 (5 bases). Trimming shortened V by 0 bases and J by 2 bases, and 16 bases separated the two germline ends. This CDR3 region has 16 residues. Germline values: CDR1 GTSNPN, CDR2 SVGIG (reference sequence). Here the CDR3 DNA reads TGTGCCTGGAGTGTAGGTTTAGGACAAAGGCAAGAGACCCAGTACTTC. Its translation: CAWSVGLGQRQETQYF.

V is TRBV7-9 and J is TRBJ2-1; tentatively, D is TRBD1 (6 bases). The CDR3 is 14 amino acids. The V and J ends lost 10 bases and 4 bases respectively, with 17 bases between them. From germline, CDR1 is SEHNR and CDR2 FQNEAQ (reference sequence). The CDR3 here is CAIPIWGPYNEQFF. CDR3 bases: TGTGCCATCCCTATCTGGGGGCCTTACAATGAGCAGTTCTTC.

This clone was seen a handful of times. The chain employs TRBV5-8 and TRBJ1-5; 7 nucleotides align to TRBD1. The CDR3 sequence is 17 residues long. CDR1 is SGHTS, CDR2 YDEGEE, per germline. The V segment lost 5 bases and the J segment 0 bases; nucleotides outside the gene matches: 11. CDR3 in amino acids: CASRPTGFQLSNQPQHF. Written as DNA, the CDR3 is TGTGCCAGCAGACCGACAGGGTTCCAGCTTAGCAATCAGCCCCAGCATTTT.

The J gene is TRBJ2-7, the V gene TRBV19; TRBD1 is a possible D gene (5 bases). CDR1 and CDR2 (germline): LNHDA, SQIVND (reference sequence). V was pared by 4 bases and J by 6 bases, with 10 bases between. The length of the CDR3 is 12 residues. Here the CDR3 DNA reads TGTGCCAGTAGTAAACAGGCTTCCGAGCAGTACTTC. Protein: CASSKQASEQYF.

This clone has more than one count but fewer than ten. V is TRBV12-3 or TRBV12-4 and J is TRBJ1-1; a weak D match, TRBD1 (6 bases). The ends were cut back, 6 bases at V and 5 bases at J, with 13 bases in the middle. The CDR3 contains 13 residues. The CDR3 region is CASRPGGGTEAFF. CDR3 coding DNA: TGTGCCAGCAGACCGGGGGGCGGAACTGAAGCTTTCTTT.

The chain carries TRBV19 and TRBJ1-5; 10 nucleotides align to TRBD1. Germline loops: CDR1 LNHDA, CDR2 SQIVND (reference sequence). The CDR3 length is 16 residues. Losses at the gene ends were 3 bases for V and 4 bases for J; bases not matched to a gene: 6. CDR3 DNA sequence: TGTGCCAGTAGTATTGACAGGGGGCCTCCTAATCAGCCCCAGCATTTT. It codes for CASSIDRGPPNQPQHF.

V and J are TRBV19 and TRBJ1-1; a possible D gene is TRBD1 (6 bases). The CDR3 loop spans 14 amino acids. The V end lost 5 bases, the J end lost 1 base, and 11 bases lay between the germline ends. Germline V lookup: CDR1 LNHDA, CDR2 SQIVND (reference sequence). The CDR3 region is CASSLPGQNTEAFF. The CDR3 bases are TGTGCCAGTAGTCTCCCGGGACAGAACACTGAAGCTTTCTTT.

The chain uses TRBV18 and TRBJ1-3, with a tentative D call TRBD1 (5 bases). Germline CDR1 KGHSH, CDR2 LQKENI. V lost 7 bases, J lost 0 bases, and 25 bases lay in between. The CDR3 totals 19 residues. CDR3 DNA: TGTGCCAGCTTACCCGACAGATGGCCTTCCTTGAGCTCTGGAAACACCATATATTTT. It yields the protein CASLPDRWPSLSSGNTIYF.

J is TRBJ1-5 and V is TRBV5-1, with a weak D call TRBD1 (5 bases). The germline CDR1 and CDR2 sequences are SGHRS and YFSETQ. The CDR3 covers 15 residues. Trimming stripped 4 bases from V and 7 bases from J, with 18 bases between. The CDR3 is CASSLGPVEGQPQHF. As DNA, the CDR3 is TGCGCCAGCAGCCTGGGGCCCGTGGAGGGGCAGCCCCAGCATTTT.

The CDR3 DNA is TGTGCCAGCAGTGATGGATTCGGCCAGGGGAACTATGGCTACACCTTC. This translates into CASSDGFGQGNYGYTF. The V and J genes are TRBV25-1 and TRBJ1-2; perhaps TRBD1 as D (6 bases). The CDR3 is 16 residues long. The germline gives CDR1 MGHDK, CDR2 SYGVNS. V was clipped by 3 bases and J by 2 bases, with 16 bases between them.

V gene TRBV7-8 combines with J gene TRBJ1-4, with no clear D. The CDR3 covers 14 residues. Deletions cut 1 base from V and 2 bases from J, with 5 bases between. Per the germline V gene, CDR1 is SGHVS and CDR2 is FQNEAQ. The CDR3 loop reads CASSLVETNEKLFF. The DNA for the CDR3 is TGTGCCAGCAGCTTAGTCGAGACTAATGAAAAACTGTTTTTT.

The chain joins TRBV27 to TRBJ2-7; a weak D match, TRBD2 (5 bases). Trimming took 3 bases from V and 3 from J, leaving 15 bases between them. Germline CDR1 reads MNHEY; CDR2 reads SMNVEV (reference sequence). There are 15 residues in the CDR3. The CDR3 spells CASSFRARGSYEQYF. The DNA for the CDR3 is TGTGCCAGCAGTTTCCGGGCCCGGGGTAGCTACGAGCAGTACTTC.

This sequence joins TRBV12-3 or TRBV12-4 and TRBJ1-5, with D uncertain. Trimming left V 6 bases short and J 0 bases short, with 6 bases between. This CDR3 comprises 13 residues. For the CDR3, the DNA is TGTGCCAGCAGACAATCTAGCAATCAGCCCCAGCATTTT. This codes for CASRQSSNQPQHF.

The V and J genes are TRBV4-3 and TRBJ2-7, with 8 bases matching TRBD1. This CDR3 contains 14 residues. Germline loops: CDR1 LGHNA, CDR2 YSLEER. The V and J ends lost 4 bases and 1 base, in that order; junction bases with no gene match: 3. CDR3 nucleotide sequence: TGCGCCAGCAGCCGCGGACAGGGATCCTACGAGCAGTACTTC. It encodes CASSRGQGSYEQYF.

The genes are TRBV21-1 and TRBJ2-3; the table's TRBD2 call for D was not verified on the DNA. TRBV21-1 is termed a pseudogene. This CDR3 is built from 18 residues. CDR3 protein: CASSKGRQPSPSTDTQYF. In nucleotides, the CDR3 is TGTGCCAGCAGCAAAGGGCGGCAGCCCTCTCCTTCGACAGATACGCAGTATTTT.

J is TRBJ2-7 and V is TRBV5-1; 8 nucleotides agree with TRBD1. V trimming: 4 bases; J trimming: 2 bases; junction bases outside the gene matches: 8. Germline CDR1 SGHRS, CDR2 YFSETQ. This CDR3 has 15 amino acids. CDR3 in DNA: TGCGCCAGCAGCCCTAGACAGGGGACTCCCTACGAGCAGTACTTC. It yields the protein CASSPRQGTPYEQYF.

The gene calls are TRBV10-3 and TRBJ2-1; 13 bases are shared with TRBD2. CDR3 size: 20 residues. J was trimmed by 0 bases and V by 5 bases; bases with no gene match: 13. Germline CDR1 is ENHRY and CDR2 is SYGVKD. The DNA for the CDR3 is TGTGCCATCAGTTTCCCCCGGGGGACTAGCGGGGAGAGCTCCTACAATGAGCAGTTCTTC. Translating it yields CAISFPRGTSGESSYNEQFF.

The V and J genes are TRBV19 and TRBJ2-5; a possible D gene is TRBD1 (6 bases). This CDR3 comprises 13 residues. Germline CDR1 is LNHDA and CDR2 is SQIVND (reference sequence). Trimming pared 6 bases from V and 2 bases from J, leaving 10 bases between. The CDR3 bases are TGTGCCAGTAGGGACAGCCAACAAGAGACCCAGTACTTC. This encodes CASRDSQQETQYF.

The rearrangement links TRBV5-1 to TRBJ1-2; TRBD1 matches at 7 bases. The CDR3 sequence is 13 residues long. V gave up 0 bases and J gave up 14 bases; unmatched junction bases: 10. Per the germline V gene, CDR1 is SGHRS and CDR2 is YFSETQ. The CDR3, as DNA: TGCGCCAGCAGCTTGGCGGGGGACAGTGGGTGGACCTTC. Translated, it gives CASSLAGDSGWTF.

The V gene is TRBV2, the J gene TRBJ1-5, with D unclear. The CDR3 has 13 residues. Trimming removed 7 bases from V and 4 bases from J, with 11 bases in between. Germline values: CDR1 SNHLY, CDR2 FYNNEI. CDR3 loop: CASTETENQPQHF. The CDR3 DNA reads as TGTGCCAGCACGGAGACGGAAAATCAGCCCCAGCATTTT. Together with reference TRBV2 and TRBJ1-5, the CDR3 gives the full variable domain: EPEVTQTPSHQVTQMGQEVILRCVPISNHLYFYWYRQILGQKVEFLVSFYNNEISEKSEIFDDQFSVERPDGSNFTLKIRSTKLEDSAMYFCASTETENQPQHFGDGTRLSIL.

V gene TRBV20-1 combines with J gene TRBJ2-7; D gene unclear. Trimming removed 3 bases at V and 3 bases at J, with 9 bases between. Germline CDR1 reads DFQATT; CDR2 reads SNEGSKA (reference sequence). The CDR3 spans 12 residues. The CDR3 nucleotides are TGCAGTGCTAGTCAGATTTACTACGAGCAGTACTTC. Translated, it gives CSASQIYYEQYF.